This T cell receptor beta chain emerged from a study of beta chain features in type 1 diabetes. Notes on the study in general: Shortening that was moderate but significant affected the TCRB CDR3s of Type 1 diabetes patients in all four CD4+ subsets. Researchers caution that PCR might favor shorter templates, equally among patients and controls. Sampled from patients, naive, central memory and Treg TCRB repertoires appeared more similar than those sampled from healthy donors.

Of the isolated RNA, all was reverse transcribed, and so the sequenced material was expressed TCRB transcripts. The average read count of naive, central memory and regulatory T cell samples was around 3.6 million. Libraries were prepared by immunoSEQ multiplex PCR; TCRdb keeps only in-frame clonotypes and omits some of them. The data show nearly 700,000 clones, with roughly an eighth seen just once and 0.022% held by the top ten. A single count supports this clone. No antigen is known for it. Populations obtained by sorting all exceeded 95% purity. Germline CDR1 reads LGHNA; CDR2 reads YNFKEQ. The CDR3 has 15 residues. V shed 3 bases and J 7 bases; nucleotides not matched to a gene: 8.

The sequence was collected from a man between 18 and 35 years old with type 1 diabetes. The chain has TRBV4-2 and TRBJ1-5, with TRBD1 identical over 8 bases. Sequenced material: naive CD4+ T cells from blood. DNA for the CDR3: TGTGCCAGCAGCCAGACAGGGGATCGGGAACAGCCCCAGCATTTT. This gives the protein CASSQTGDREQPQHF.